This T cell receptor beta chain was found in a study of cytomegalovirus exposure and HLA in healthy donors. Remarks on this clone: Antigen: not known.

Study observations and caveats: Across HLA loci, a later analysis found differing TCR association rates, with DRB1 most and HLA-C fewest. In vitro assays verified that three CMV-associated chains recognized CMV antigens specifically.

It was with 60 Vbeta and 13 Jbeta primers that the PCR ran. The protocol was immunoSEQ multiplex PCR, while the TCRdb copy is restricted to in-frame clones and leaves out a portion. The sample has 100,000 or so clones; more than 65% are singletons. Germline V gene sequence: CDR1 SQVTM, CDR2 ANQGSEA. The CDR3 spans 12 residues. The rearrangement joins TRBV29-1 to TRBJ2-7; perhaps TRBD1 as D (6 bases). The clonotype was recovered from a woman aged 45 to 65 in good health and CMV-seropositive. Sequencing was carried out using PBMCs. CDR3 residues: CGTGTFGGEQYF. CDR3 nucleotide sequence: TGCGGCACGGGGACATTTGGGGGCGAGCAGTACTTC.